This T cell receptor beta chain was identified during a study of OX40 agonist ivuxolimab in advanced cancers. TCRdb's copy holds only in-frame clones and misses some; the assay was immunoSEQ multiplex PCR. The sample has tens of thousands of clones, 80% seen once; the top ten hold under 4.5%. The CDR3 has 14 residues. V lost 2 bases, J lost 1 base, and 1 base stayed unmatched. Germline CDR1 and CDR2: SGHKS and YYEKEE (reference sequence). Sampled blood was obtained at baseline, cycle 4 day 1, and cycle 7 day 1. Sequences were derived from CD4+ or CD8+ T cells sorted from blood, sampled in a trial of the OX40 agonist ivuxolimab. The receptor was isolated from an adult with an advanced solid tumor such as melanoma, head and neck, liver or kidney cancer. The rearrangement links TRBV5-5 to TRBJ1-1; 8 bases match TRBD1. In nucleotides, the CDR3 is TGTGCCAGCAGCTTCAGGGGGCAGAACACTGAAGCTTTCTTT. This codes for CASSFRGQNTEAFF.